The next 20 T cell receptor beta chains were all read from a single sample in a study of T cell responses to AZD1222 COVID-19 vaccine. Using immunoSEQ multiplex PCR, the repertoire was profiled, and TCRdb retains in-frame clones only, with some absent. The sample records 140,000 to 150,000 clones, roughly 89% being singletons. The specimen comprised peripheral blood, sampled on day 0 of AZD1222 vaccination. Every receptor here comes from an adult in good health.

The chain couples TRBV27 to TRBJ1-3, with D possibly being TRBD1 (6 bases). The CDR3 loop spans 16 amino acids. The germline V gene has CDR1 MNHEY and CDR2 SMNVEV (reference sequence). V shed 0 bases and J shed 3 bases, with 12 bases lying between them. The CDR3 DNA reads TGTGCCAGCAGTTTATCCGGGGGGCAAGGTGGAAACACCATATATTTT. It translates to CASSLSGGQGGNTIYF.

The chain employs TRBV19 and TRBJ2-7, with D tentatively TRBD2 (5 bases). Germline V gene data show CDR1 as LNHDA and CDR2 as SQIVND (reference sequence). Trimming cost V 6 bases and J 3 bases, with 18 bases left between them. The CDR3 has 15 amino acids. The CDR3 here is CASRDLGEPIYEQYF. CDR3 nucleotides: TGTGCCAGTAGGGACCTCGGGGAGCCCATCTACGAGCAGTACTTC.

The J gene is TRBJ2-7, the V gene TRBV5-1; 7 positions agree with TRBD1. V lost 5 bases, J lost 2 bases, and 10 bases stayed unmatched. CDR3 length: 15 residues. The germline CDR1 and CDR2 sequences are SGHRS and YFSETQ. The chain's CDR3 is CASRRDSTATYEQYF. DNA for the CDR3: TGCGCCAGCAGACGGGACAGCACAGCCACCTACGAGCAGTACTTC.

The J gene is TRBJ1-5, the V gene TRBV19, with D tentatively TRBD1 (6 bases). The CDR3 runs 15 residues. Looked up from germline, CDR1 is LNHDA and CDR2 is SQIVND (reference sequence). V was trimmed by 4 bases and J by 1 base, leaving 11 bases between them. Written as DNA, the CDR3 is TGTGCCAGTAGTACCGTCACAGGGAGCAATCAGCCCCAGCATTTT. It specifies CASSTVTGSNQPQHF.

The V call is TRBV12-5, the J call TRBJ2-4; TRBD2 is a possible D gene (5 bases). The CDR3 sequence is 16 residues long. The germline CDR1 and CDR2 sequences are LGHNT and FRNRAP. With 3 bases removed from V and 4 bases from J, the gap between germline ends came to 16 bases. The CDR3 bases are TGTGCTAGTGGTTTAGCTAGGACTGGCCCAAAAAACATTCAGTACTTC. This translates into CASGLARTGPKNIQYF.

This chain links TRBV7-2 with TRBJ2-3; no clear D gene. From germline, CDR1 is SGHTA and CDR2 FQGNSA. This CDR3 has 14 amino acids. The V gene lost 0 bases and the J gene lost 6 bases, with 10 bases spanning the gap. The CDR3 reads CASSLAVTGDTQYF. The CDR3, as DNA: TGTGCCAGCAGCTTAGCTGTCACCGGGGATACGCAGTATTTT.

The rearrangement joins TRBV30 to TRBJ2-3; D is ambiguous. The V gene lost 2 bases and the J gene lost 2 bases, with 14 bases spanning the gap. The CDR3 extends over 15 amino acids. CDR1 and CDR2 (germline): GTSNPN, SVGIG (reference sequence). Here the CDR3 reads CAWSWAAGVTDTQYF. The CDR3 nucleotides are TGTGCCTGGAGTTGGGCGGCCGGCGTCACAGATACGCAGTATTTT.

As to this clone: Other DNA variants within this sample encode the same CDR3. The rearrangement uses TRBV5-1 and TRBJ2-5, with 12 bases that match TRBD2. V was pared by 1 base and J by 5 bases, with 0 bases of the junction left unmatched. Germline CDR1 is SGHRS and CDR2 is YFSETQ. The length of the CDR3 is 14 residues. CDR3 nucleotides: TGCGCCAGCAGCTTGACTAGCGGGAGGGAGACCCAGTACTTC. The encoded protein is CASSLTSGRETQYF.

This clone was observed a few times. As DNA, the CDR3 is TGCGCCAGCAGTGAGTCGCCGAGTTTTTGGGGCTACACCTTC. This gives the protein CASSESPSFWGYTF. V gene TRBV10-2 combines with J gene TRBJ1-2; no definite D call. CDR1 and CDR2 from the germline V gene are WSHSY and SAAADI. V lost 0 bases and J lost 8, with 13 bases in between. This CDR3 is built from 14 residues.

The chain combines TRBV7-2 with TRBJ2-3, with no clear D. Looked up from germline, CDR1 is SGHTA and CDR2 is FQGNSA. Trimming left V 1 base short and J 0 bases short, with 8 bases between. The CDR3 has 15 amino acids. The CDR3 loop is CASSLGPISTDTQYF. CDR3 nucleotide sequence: TGTGCCAGCAGCTTAGGCCCAATTAGCACAGATACGCAGTATTTT. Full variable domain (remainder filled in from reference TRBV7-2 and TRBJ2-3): GAGVSQSPSNKVTEKGKDVELRCDPISGHTALYWYRQSLGQGLEFLIYFQGNSAPDKSGLPSDRFSAERTGGSVSTLTIQRTQQEDSAVYLCASSLGPISTDTQYFGPGTRLTVL.

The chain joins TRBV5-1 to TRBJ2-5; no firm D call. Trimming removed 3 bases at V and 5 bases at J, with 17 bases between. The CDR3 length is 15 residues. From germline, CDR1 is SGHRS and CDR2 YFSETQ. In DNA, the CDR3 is TGCGCCAGCAGCTCCCTAACGTATACCTTGGAGACCCAGTACTTC. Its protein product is CASSSLTYTLETQYF.

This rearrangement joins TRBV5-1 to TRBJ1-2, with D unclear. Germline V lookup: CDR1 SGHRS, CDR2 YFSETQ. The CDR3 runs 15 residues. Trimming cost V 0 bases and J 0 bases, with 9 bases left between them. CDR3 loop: CASSLVPDANYGYTF. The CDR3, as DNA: TGCGCCAGCAGCTTGGTCCCCGACGCTAACTATGGCTACACCTTC.

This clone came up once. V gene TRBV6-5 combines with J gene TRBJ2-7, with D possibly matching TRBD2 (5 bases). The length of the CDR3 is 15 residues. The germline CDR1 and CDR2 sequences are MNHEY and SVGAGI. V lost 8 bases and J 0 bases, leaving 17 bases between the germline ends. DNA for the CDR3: TGTGCCAGCGGAACGTCGGGGTCGAGCTCCTACGAGCAGTACTTC. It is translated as CASGTSGSSSYEQYF.

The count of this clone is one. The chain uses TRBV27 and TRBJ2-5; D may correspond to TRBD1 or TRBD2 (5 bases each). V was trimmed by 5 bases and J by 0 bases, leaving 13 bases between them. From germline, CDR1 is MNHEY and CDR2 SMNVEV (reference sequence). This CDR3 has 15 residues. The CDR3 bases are TGTGCCAGCAGTGGCACGGGACGGAACCAAGAGACCCAGTACTTC. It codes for CASSGTGRNQETQYF.

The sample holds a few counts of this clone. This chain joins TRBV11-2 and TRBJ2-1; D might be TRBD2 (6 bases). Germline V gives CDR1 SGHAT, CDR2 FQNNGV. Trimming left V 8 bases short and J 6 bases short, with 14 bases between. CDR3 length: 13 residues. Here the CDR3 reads CASFRRDGNEQFF. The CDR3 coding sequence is TGTGCCAGCTTCCGGCGGGACGGCAATGAGCAGTTCTTC.

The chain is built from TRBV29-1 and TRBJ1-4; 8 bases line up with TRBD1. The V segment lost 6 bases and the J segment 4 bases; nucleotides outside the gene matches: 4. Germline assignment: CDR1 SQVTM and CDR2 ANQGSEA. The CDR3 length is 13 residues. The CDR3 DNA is TGCAGCGTAACAGGGGGTCTTAATGAAAAACTGTTTTTT. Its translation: CSVTGGLNEKLFF. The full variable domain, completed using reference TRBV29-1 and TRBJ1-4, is SAVISQKPSRDICQRGTSLTIQCQVDSQVTMMFWYRQQPGQSLTLIATANQGSEATYESGFVIDKFPISRPNLTFSTLTVSNMSPEDSSIYLCSVTGGLNEKLFFGSGTQLSVL.

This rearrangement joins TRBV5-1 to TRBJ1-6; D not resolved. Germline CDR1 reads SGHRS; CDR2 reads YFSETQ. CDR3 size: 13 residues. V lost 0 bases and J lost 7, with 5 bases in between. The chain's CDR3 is CASSLGGNSPLHF. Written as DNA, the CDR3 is TGCGCCAGCAGCTTGGGCGGGAATTCACCCCTCCACTTT.

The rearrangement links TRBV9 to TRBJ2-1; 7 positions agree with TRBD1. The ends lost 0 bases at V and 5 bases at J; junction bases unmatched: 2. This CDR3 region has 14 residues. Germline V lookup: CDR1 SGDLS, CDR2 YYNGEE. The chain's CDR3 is CASSVEGQHNEQFF. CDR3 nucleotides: TGTGCCAGCAGCGTAGAGGGACAGCACAATGAGCAGTTCTTC.

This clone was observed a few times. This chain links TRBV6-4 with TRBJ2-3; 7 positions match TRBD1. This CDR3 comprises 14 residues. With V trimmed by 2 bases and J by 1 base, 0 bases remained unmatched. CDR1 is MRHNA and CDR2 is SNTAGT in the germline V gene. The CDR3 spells CASSDGQGTDTQYF. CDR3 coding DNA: TGTGCCAGCAGTGACGGACAGGGCACAGATACGCAGTATTTT.

CDR3 coding DNA: TGTGCCAGCTCCCGGACTAGCGTAAGCACAGATACGCAGTATTTT. Encoded protein: CASSRTSVSTDTQYF. The genes are TRBV18 and TRBJ2-3; TRBD2 matches 9 bases. In germline, CDR1 is KGHSH, CDR2 LQKENI. The J segment lost 0 bases and the V segment lost 6 bases, leaving 4 bases of the junction unmatched. The CDR3 spans 15 residues. The whole variable domain, filled in from reference TRBV18 and TRBJ2-3, reads NAGVMQNPRHLVRRRGQEARLRCSPMKGHSHVYWYRQLPEEGLKFMVYLQKENIIDESGMPKERFSAEFPKEGPSILRIQQVVRGDSAAYFCASSRTSVSTDTQYFGPGTRLTVL.